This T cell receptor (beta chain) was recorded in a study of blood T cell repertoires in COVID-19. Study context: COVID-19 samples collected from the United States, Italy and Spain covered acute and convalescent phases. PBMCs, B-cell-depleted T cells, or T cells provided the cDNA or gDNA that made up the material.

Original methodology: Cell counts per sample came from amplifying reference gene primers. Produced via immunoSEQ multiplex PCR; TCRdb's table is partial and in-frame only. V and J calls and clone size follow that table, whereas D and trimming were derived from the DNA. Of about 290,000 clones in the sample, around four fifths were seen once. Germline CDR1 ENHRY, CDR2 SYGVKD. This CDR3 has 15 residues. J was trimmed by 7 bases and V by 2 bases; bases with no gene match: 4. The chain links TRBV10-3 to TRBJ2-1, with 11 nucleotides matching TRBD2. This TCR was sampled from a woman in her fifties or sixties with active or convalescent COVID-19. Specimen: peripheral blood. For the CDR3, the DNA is TGTGCCATCAGTGAGGGACTAGCGGGTTTTAATGAGCAGTTCTTC. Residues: CAISEGLAGFNEQFF.